Below are 12 T cell receptor beta chains sequenced from a single sample in a study of CD8 T cells in Susac syndrome. With random hexamers, about 0.5 to 1 ug RNA was reverse transcribed. Using its own MiXCR run on the immunoSEQ multiplex PCR reads, TCRdb lists one record per CDR3 protein. The sample shows roughly 150,000 distinct CDR3 sequences, 90% to 95% of them seen only once. Input material: CD4+ T cells from PBMCs. Receptors were obtained from a human donor in good health.

In its sample, this clonotype was seen once. This chain connects TRBV4-1 to TRBJ2-3, with 10 bases lining up with TRBD2. Germline V gives CDR1 MGHRA, CDR2 YSYEKL. V was pared by 2 bases and J by 0 bases, with 11 bases of the junction left unmatched. The CDR3 is 19 amino acids. The CDR3, as DNA: TGCGCCAGCAGCCAAAGATGGGGACTAGCGCAAACTAGCACAGATACGCAGTATTTT. Translating gives CASSQRWGLAQTSTDTQYF.

The chain joins TRBV29-1 to TRBJ2-5; unclear D gene. The ends were cut back, 4 bases at V and 1 base at J, with 13 bases in the middle. Germline CDR1 reads SQVTM; CDR2 reads ANQGSEA. This CDR3 spans 14 amino acids. The CDR3: CSVGEALFQETQYF. The CDR3 DNA reads as TGCAGCGTTGGTGAGGCCCTTTTCCAAGAGACCCAGTACTTC.

The chain has TRBV29-1 and TRBJ1-5; no definite D call. Trimming took 4 bases from V and 6 from J, leaving 13 bases between them. Germline V CDR1 and CDR2: SQVTM, ANQGSEA. The CDR3 has 13 amino acids. The CDR3 DNA sequence: TGCAGCGTTGCGGCCGGGGTCGGTCAGCCCCAGCATTTT. Translation gives CSVAAGVGQPQHF.

V usage is TRBV30 and J usage is TRBJ1-5; no firm D call. Trimming took 0 bases from V and 2 from J, leaving 14 bases between them. Per germline, CDR1 GTSNPN and CDR2 SVGIG (reference sequence). The CDR3 extends over 16 amino acids. The CDR3 DNA reads TGTGCCTGGAGTGTAAGACCCGGTGAGGGCAATCAGCCCCAGCATTTT. This sequence encodes CAWSVRPGEGNQPQHF. The entire variable domain, with the rest obtained from reference TRBV30 and TRBJ1-5, is as follows: SQTIHQWPATLVQPVGSPLSLECTVEGTSNPNLYWYRQAAGRGLQLLFYSVGIGQISSEVPQNLSASRPQDRQFILSSKKLLLSDSGFYLCAWSVRPGEGNQPQHFGDGTRLSIL.

This clonotype was found once. The chain's CDR3 is CASILTGKHETQYF. CDR3 nucleotides: TGCGCCAGCATCCTGACAGGGAAGCACGAGACCCAGTACTTC. The V and J genes are TRBV10-1 and TRBJ2-5; 7 bases map to TRBD1. Germline assignment: CDR1 WNHNN and CDR2 SYGVQD (reference sequence). V was clipped by 7 bases and J by 5 bases; unmatched bases: 10. This CDR3 region has 14 residues.

The chain has TRBV29-1 and TRBJ1-1, with D perhaps matching TRBD1 (6 bases). The length of the CDR3 is 13 residues. Germline-derived CDR1 and CDR2 are SQVTM and ANQGSEA. With 6 bases removed from V and 1 base from J, the gap between germline ends came to 12 bases. The CDR3 here is CSVGAQGNTEAFF. CDR3 coding DNA: TGCAGCGTGGGGGCACAGGGGAACACTGAAGCTTTCTTT.

The chain combines TRBV20-1 with TRBJ2-5, with D unresolved. V was clipped by 2 bases and J by 4 bases, with 11 bases between them. CDR3 length: 13 residues. Germline V lookup: CDR1 DFQATT, CDR2 SNEGSKA (reference sequence). This CDR3 reads CSARSPGAETQYF. For the CDR3, the DNA is TGCAGTGCTAGAAGTCCAGGAGCAGAGACCCAGTACTTC.

This chain links TRBV12-3 or TRBV12-4 with TRBJ1-1; TRBD1 is a possible D gene (6 bases). V was pared by 6 bases and J by 5 bases, with 13 bases between. This CDR3 has 13 amino acids. The CDR3 DNA follows: TGTGCCAGCAGGGGGCAGGGGAGGACTGAAGCTTTCTTT. Translated, it gives CASRGQGRTEAFF.

The CDR3 sequence is CSAWTAGETQYF. CDR3 bases: TGCAGTGCTTGGACAGCTGGAGAGACCCAGTACTTC. The chain is built from TRBV20-1 and TRBJ2-5, with D possibly TRBD1 on 6 matching bases. Germline CDR1 reads DFQATT; CDR2 reads SNEGSKA (reference sequence). This CDR3 has 12 amino acids. The V end lost 5 bases, the J end lost 4 bases, and 11 bases lay between the germline ends.

The V call is TRBV10-3, the J call TRBJ2-3; 9 nucleotides line up with TRBD2. This CDR3 has 14 residues. Germline trimming cut 4 bases from V and 1 base from J; bases unmatched to any gene: 0. Germline V gene lookup returns CDR1 ENHRY and CDR2 SYGVKD. The chain's CDR3 is CAISGTSGTDTQYF. In DNA, the CDR3 is TGTGCCATCAGTGGGACTAGCGGCACAGATACGCAGTATTTT.

V and J are TRBV7-9 and TRBJ2-3; 7 bases map to TRBD1. V dropped 3 bases and J dropped 2; count of bases not matched to a gene: 8. CDR3 length equals 16 residues. Germline V lookup: CDR1 SEHNR, CDR2 FQNEAQ (reference sequence). The CDR3 bases are TGTGCCAGCAGCTTTTATTCGACAGGGTACACAGATACGCAGTATTTT. This encodes CASSFYSTGYTDTQYF.

The gene calls are TRBV7-2 and TRBJ2-7, with D perhaps TRBD2 (6 bases). Germline CDR1 SGHTA, CDR2 FQGNSA. The ends were cut back, 0 bases at V and 6 bases at J, with 15 bases in the middle. CDR3 size: 15 residues. The CDR3 nucleotides are TGTGCCAGCAGCTTAGCGTTCATGGAGGGATTCGAGCAGTACTTC. Translating it yields CASSLAFMEGFEQYF.